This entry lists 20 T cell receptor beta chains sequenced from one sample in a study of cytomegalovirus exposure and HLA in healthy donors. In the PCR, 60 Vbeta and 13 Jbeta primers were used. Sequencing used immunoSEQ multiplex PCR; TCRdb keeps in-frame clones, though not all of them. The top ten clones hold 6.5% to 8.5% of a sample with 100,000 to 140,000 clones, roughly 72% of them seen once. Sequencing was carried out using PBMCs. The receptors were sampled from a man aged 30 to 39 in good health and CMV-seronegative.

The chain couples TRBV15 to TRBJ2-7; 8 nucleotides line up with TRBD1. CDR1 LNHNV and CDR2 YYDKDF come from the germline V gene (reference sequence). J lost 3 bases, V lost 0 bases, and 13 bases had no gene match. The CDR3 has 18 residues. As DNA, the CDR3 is TGTGCCACCAGCAGAGAAAGGCAAGGGGACAGGCTCAGCTACGAGCAGTACTTC. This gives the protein CATSRERQGDRLSYEQYF.

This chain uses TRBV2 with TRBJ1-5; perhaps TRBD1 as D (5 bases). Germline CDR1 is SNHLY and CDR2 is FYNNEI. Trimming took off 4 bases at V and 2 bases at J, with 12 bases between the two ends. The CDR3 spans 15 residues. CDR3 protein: CASSVGGRGNQPQHF. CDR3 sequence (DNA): TGTGCCAGCAGTGTCGGGGGTAGGGGCAATCAGCCCCAGCATTTT.

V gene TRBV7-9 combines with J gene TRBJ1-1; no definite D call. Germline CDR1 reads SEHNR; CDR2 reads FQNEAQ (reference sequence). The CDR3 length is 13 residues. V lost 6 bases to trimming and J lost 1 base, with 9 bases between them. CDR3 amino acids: CASREAGNTEAFF. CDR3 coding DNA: TGTGCCAGCAGGGAGGCGGGGAACACTGAAGCTTTCTTT.

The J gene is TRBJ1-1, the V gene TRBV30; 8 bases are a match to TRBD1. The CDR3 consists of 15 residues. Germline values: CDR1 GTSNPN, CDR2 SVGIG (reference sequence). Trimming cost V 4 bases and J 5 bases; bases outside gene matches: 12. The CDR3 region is CAWKGKARGRTEAFF. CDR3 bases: TGTGCCTGGAAGGGCAAGGCCAGGGGGCGAACTGAAGCTTTCTTT.

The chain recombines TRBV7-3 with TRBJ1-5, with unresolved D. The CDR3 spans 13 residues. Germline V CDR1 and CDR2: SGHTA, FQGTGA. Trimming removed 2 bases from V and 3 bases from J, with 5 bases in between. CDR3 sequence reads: CASSLLDNQPQHF. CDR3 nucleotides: TGTGCCAGCAGCTTATTAGACAATCAGCCCCAGCATTTT.

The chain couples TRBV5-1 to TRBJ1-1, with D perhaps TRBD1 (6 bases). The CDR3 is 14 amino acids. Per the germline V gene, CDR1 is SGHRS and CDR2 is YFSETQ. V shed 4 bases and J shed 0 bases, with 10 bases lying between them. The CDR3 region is CASSQDSMNTEAFF. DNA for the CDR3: TGCGCCAGCAGCCAGGACAGTATGAACACTGAAGCTTTCTTT.

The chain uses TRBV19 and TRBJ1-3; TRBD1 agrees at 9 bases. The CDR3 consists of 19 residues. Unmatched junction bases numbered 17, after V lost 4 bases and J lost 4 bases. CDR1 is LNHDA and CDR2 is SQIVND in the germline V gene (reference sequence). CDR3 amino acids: CASSRSTGTGSALGNTIYF. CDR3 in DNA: TGTGCCAGTAGTAGGTCTACCGGGACAGGGTCGGCTCTGGGAAACACCATATATTTT.

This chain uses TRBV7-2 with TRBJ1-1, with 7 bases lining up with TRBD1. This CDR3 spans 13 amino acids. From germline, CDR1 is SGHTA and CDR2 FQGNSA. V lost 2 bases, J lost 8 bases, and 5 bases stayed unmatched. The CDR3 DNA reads TGTGCCAGCAGCTTAACGACAGGGCTAGAAGCTTTCTTT. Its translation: CASSLTTGLEAFF.

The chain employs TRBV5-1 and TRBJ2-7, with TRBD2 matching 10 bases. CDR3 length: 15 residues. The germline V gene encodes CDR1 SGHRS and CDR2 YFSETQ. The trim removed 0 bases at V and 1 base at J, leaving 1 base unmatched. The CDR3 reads CASSLGSGRSYEQYF. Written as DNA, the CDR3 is TGCGCCAGCAGCTTGGGTAGCGGGAGGTCCTACGAGCAGTACTTC.

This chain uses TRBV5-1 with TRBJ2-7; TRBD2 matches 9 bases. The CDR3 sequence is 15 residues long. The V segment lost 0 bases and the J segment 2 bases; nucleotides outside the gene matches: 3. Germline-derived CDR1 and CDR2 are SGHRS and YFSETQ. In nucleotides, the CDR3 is TGCGCCAGCAGCTTGGAGGTAGCGGGAGCCTACGAGCAGTACTTC. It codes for CASSLEVAGAYEQYF.

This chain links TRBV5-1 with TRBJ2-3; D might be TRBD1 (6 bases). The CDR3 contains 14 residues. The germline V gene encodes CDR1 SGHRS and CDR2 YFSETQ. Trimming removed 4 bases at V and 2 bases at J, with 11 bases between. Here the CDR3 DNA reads TGCGCCAGCAGCCCTAACAGGGCCACAGATACGCAGTATTTT. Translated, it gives CASSPNRATDTQYF.

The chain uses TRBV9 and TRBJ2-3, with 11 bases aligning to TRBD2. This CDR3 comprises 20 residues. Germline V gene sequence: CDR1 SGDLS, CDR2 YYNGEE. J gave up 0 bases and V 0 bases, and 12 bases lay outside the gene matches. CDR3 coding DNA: TGTGCCAGCAGCGTAGGAGATAGCGGGGGGGCATTACCTAGCACAGATACGCAGTATTTT. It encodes CASSVGDSGGALPSTDTQYF.

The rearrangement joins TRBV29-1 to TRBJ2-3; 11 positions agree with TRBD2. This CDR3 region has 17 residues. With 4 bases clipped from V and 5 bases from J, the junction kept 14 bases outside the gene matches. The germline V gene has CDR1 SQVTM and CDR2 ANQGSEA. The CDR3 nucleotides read TGCAGCGTTGTGGGGCTAGCGGGAGGAAAAGGAATAGATACGCAGTATTTT. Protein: CSVVGLAGGKGIDTQYF.

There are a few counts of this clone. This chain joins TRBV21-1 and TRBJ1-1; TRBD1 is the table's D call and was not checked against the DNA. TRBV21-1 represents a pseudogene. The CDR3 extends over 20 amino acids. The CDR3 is CASSIPEKSHRGDWNTEAFF. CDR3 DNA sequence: TGTGCCAGCAGCATCCCCGAAAAGTCCCACAGGGGAGACTGGAACACTGAAGCTTTCTTT.

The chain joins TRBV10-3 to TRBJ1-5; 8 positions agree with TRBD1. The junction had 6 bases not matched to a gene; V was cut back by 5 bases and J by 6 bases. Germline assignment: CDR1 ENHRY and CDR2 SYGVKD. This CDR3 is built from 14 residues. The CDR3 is CAISPTGDIQPQHF. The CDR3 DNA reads TGTGCCATCAGTCCGACAGGGGATATTCAGCCCCAGCATTTT.

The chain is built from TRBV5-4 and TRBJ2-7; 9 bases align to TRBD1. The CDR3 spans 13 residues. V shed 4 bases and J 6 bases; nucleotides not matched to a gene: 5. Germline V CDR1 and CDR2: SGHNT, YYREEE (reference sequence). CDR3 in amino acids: CASSPGQGCEQYF. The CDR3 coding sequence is TGTGCCAGCAGCCCGGGACAGGGTTGCGAGCAGTACTTC.

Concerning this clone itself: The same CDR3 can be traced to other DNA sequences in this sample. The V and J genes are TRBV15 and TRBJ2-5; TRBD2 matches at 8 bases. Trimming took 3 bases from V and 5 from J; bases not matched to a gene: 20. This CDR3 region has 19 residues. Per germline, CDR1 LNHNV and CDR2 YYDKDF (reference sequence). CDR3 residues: CATSSSWSGGWSGEETQYF. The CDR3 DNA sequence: TGTGCCACCAGCAGCTCGTGGAGCGGGGGATGGTCTGGGGAGGAGACCCAGTACTTC.

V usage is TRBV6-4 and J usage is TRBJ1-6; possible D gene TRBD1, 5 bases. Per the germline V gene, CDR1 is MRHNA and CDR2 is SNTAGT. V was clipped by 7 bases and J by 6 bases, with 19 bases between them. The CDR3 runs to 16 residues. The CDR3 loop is CASKDKGLIRNSPLHF. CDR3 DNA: TGTGCCAGCAAGGACAAGGGGTTAATTCGTAATTCACCCCTCCACTTT.

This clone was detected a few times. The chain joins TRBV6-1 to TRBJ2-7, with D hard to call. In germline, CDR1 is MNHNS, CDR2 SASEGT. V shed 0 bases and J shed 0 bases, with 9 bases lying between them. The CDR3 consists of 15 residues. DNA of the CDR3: TGTGCCAGCAGTGAAGCTTTGCGGTCCTCCTACGAGCAGTACTTC. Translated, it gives CASSEALRSSYEQYF.

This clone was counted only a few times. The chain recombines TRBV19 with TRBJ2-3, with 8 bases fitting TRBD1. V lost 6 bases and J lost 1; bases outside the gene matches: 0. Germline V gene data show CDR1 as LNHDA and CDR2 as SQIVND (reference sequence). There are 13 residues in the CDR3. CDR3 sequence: CASSRGRTDTQYF. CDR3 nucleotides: TGTGCCAGTAGCAGGGGGCGCACAGATACGCAGTATTTT.